This entry lists 30 T cell receptor beta chains sequenced from one sample in a study of blood T cells in healthy people across ages. Using a J-beta primer mix together with a sample-barcoded 5' primer, a second PCR was run for roughly 7 to 12 cycles. TCRdb used MiXCR to reprocess the 5' RACE reads, holding one entry per CDR3 protein. In the table there are over 1,500,000 distinct CDR3 sequences, approximately 50% of which are singletons. Sequencing input: blood. The receptors come from a woman aged 40 to 50 in good health.

V and J are TRBV6-5 and TRBJ2-5; 7 bases are a match to TRBD1. This CDR3 comprises 13 residues. Losses at the gene ends were 6 bases for V and 5 bases for J; bases not matched to a gene: 6. The germline V gene encodes CDR1 MNHEY and CDR2 SVGAGI. The CDR3 here is CASSVQGFETQYF. The CDR3 DNA sequence: TGTGCCAGCAGCGTACAGGGGTTCGAGACCCAGTACTTC.

The chain links TRBV20-1 to TRBJ2-6; maybe TRBD1 (5 bases). The V gene's germline CDR1 is DFQATT and CDR2 SNEGSKA (reference sequence). CDR3 size: 14 residues. Trimming removed 2 bases from V and 2 bases from J, with 7 bases in between. The CDR3 DNA reads as TGCAGTGCTAGACAGGACACTGGGGCCAACGTCCTGACTTTC. Translating it yields CSARQDTGANVLTF.

The chain joins TRBV29-1 to TRBJ2-1, with no clear D. The V end was cut by 8 bases, the J end by 9 bases, with 14 bases between. The germline V gene has CDR1 SQVTM and CDR2 ANQGSEA. The CDR3 runs 11 residues. The CDR3 region is CSCTRIGEQFF. Written as DNA, the CDR3 is TGCAGCTGTACCAGAATCGGTGAGCAGTTCTTC.

The chain links TRBV20-1 to TRBJ2-1; TRBD2 agrees at 14 bases. The length of the CDR3 is 16 residues. The V and J ends lost 3 bases and 8 bases, in that order; junction bases with no gene match: 9. From germline, CDR1 is DFQATT and CDR2 SNEGSKA (reference sequence). CDR3 sequence: CSARGLAGAISHEQFF. For the CDR3, the DNA is TGCAGTGCTAGGGGACTAGCGGGGGCAATTAGTCATGAGCAGTTCTTC.

The J gene is TRBJ1-1, the V gene TRBV6-2 or TRBV6-3; D gene uncertain. The CDR3 runs to 14 residues. Germline CDR1 is MNHEY and CDR2 is SVGEGT. V lost 0 bases and J 0 bases, leaving 5 bases between the germline ends. The CDR3 bases are TGTGCCAGCAGTTACTCCTTTGTGAACACTGAAGCTTTCTTT. Translating it yields CASSYSFVNTEAFF.

V usage is TRBV4-3 and J usage is TRBJ2-7, with D possibly TRBD1 on 5 matching bases. The germline CDR1 and CDR2 sequences are LGHNA and YSLEER. This CDR3 is built from 14 residues. V lost 1 base to trimming and J lost 2 bases, with 9 bases between them. The chain's CDR3 is CASSQVPGPYEQYF. Written as DNA, the CDR3 is TGCGCCAGCAGCCAAGTCCCAGGGCCCTACGAGCAGTACTTC.

V gene TRBV20-1 combines with J gene TRBJ1-1, with D tentatively TRBD1 (5 bases). Trimming stripped 5 bases from V and 3 bases from J, with 22 bases between. Germline CDR1 DFQATT, CDR2 SNEGSKA (reference sequence). The CDR3 loop spans 16 amino acids. CDR3 in amino acids: CSALIGHSRGDTEAFF. The CDR3 coding sequence is TGCAGTGCTCTCATCGGACATTCCCGAGGGGACACTGAAGCTTTCTTT.

This clonotype was seen a few times. The chain uses TRBV20-1 and TRBJ2-3, with 7 bases aligning to TRBD2. The germline V gene has CDR1 DFQATT and CDR2 SNEGSKA (reference sequence). The CDR3 spans 13 residues. This CDR3 reads CTWGGASTDTQYF. As DNA, the CDR3 is TGCACGTGGGGAGGGGCTAGCACAGATACGCAGTATTTT.

The chain carries TRBV28 and TRBJ1-5; D is possibly TRBD1 (5 bases). The CDR3 extends over 16 amino acids. V was clipped by 7 bases and J by 6 bases, with 22 bases between them. In germline, CDR1 is MDHEN, CDR2 SYDVKM. CDR3: CASTPPWGGIGQPQHF. CDR3 nucleotide sequence: TGTGCCAGCACCCCGCCCTGGGGGGGTATCGGTCAGCCCCAGCATTTT.

The chain's CDR3 is CASVGQGVYEQYF. CDR3 DNA sequence: TGTGCCAGTGTGGGACAGGGGGTGTACGAGCAGTACTTC. The rearrangement joins TRBV28 to TRBJ2-5; TRBD1 aligns across 11 bases. The J call is doubtful: the DNA matches TRBJ2-7 better. Per the germline V gene, CDR1 is MDHEN and CDR2 is SYDVKM. CDR3 size: 13 residues.

The rearrangement links TRBV7-6 to TRBJ1-1; D remains ambiguous. V dropped 5 bases and J dropped 3 bases, with 16 bases sitting between them. The germline V gene has CDR1 SGHVS and CDR2 FNYEAQ. The CDR3 has 15 amino acids. The CDR3 DNA reads TGTGCCAGCAGCCTCACCCTGGGATGGGACACTGAAGCTTTCTTT. Its translation: CASSLTLGWDTEAFF.

This clonotype has more than one count but fewer than ten. The V call is TRBV4-3, the J call TRBJ2-3, with 7 positions matching TRBD2. The CDR3 runs 15 residues. J was trimmed by 4 bases and V by 4 bases; bases with no gene match: 8. Germline V gene sequence: CDR1 LGHNA, CDR2 YSLEER. The DNA for the CDR3 is TGCGCCAGCAGCCCCCGGGCTAGCGGTCCAGATACGCAGTATTTT. It yields the protein CASSPRASGPDTQYF.

V usage is TRBV20-1 and J usage is TRBJ2-3, with 7 bases aligning to TRBD2. CDR3 length equals 14 residues. V was clipped by 3 bases and J by 2 bases; unmatched bases: 5. Germline V gene lookup returns CDR1 DFQATT and CDR2 SNEGSKA (reference sequence). CDR3 amino acids: CSASVRGDTDTQYF. The CDR3 DNA follows: TGCAGTGCTAGTGTTCGGGGGGACACAGATACGCAGTATTTT.

The table lists this clonotype with a few counts. V gene TRBV20-1 combines with J gene TRBJ2-7; TRBD2 is a possible D gene (6 bases). The DNA end is a closer match to TRBJ2-5, so the J assignment may be wrong. Germline values: CDR1 DFQATT, CDR2 SNEGSKA (reference sequence). The CDR3 is made up of 15 amino acids. DNA for the CDR3: TGCAGTGCTAGGGGACGGGCCCATCGGGGGGAGACCCAGTACTTC. Translating it yields CSARGRAHRGETQYF.

V usage is TRBV3-1 and J usage is TRBJ2-7; maybe TRBD1 (6 bases). The closer fit of TRBJ2-5 to the DNA end suggests the J call may be wrong. Germline values: CDR1 LGHDT, CDR2 YNNKEL (reference sequence). The CDR3 is 13 residues long. CDR3 residues: CASSPRGWKTQYF. The CDR3 coding sequence is TGTGCCAGCAGCCCCAGGGGATGGAAGACCCAGTACTTC.

As to this clonotype: The germline gene is not matched at one end of the junction; a read error may be the cause. V gene TRBV6-5 combines with J gene TRBJ1-5, with 8 bases aligning to TRBD1. The CDR3 is made up of 15 amino acids. The germline V gene has CDR1 MNHEY and CDR2 SVGAGI. CDR3 amino acids: CAGRLDRAEYQPQHF. The CDR3 nucleotides are TGTGCCGGCAGGCTGGACAGGGCTGAATATCAGCCCCAGCATTTT.

This chain connects TRBV2 to TRBJ2-7; D tentatively fits TRBD1 or TRBD2 (5 bases each). The V end lost 7 bases, the J end lost 6 bases, and 19 bases lay between the germline ends. The CDR3 length is 14 residues. Germline V lookup: CDR1 SNHLY, CDR2 FYNNEI. The CDR3 sequence is CASNHGAAPCEQYF. The CDR3 DNA sequence: TGTGCCAGCAACCACGGGGCAGCGCCTTGCGAGCAGTACTTC.

This clonotype was seen a handful of times. This sequence joins TRBV3-1 and TRBJ2-3; a weak D match, TRBD2 (6 bases). The germline V and J ends were trimmed by 1 base and 2 bases, with 13 bases remaining between them. In germline, CDR1 is LGHDT, CDR2 YNNKEL (reference sequence). The length of the CDR3 is 16 residues. For the CDR3, the DNA is TGTGCCAGCAGCCAAGCAGCGGGTACGCCCACAGATACGCAGTATTTT. This gives the protein CASSQAAGTPTDTQYF.

This clonotype was detected only a few times. The chain recombines TRBV5-5 with TRBJ1-2; maybe TRBD1 (5 bases). The germline CDR1 and CDR2 sequences are SGHKS and YYEKEE (reference sequence). The CDR3 contains 15 residues. The V end was cut by 0 bases, the J end by 6 bases, with 15 bases between. CDR3 coding DNA: TGTGCCAGCAGCTTGGGGGTTCAGGGAGTGGATGGCTACACCTTC. Its translation: CASSLGVQGVDGYTF.

This clonotype occurred a few times. The chain's CDR3 is CASSLALAYQETQYF. CDR3 bases: TGTGCCAGCAGCTTAGCGTTGGCGTACCAAGAGACCCAGTACTTC. The V call is TRBV7-9, the J call TRBJ2-5; D not certain. Trimming shortened V by 0 bases and J by 0 bases, and 8 bases separated the two germline ends. The germline CDR1 and CDR2 sequences are SEHNR and FQNEAQ (reference sequence). This CDR3 is built from 15 residues.

V is TRBV3-1 and J is TRBJ2-1; D remains ambiguous. Trimming shortened V by 1 base and J by 7 bases, and 8 bases separated the two germline ends. CDR3 length equals 13 residues. CDR1 is LGHDT and CDR2 is YNNKEL in the germline V gene (reference sequence). The chain's CDR3 is CASSQAARNEQFF. The CDR3 DNA reads as TGTGCCAGCAGCCAAGCAGCGAGGAATGAGCAGTTCTTC.

The chain carries TRBV7-2 and TRBJ2-1; 14 positions agree with TRBD2. The length of the CDR3 is 16 residues. V lost 4 bases, J lost 8 bases, and 7 bases stayed unmatched. From germline, CDR1 is SGHTA and CDR2 FQGNSA. The CDR3 DNA follows: TGTGCCAGCAGCTCCCTGACTAGCGGGGGGGCCCATGAGCAGTTCTTC. This codes for CASSSLTSGGAHEQFF.

At least ten counts were recorded for this clonotype. This sequence joins TRBV4-2 and TRBJ2-1; the D gene is possibly TRBD1 (6 bases). Looked up from germline, CDR1 is LGHNA and CDR2 is YNFKEQ. The CDR3 is 14 amino acids. V lost 4 bases and J 2 bases, leaving 9 bases between the germline ends. The CDR3 DNA is TGTGCCAGCAGCCCGACAGGCACCTACAATGAGCAGTTCTTC. Amino acid sequence: CASSPTGTYNEQFF.

The chain joins TRBV20-1 to TRBJ2-3, with TRBD1 matching over 8 bases. CDR3 length equals 16 residues. Per germline, CDR1 DFQATT and CDR2 SNEGSKA (reference sequence). Germline trimming cut 3 bases from V and 1 base from J; bases unmatched to any gene: 9. In DNA form, the CDR3 reads TGCAGTGCTAGGGGCTTACAGGGGGGTGGCACAGATACGCAGTATTTT. This sequence encodes CSARGLQGGGTDTQYF.

V gene TRBV20-1 combines with J gene TRBJ2-5, with TRBD2 identical over 7 bases. This CDR3 region has 14 residues. Germline values: CDR1 DFQATT, CDR2 SNEGSKA (reference sequence). The V and J ends lost 0 bases and 5 bases, in that order; junction bases with no gene match: 6. CDR3 region: CSARDEGRGETQYF. Here the CDR3 DNA reads TGCAGTGCTAGAGATGAGGGGAGGGGCGAGACCCAGTACTTC.

V is TRBV11-2 and J is TRBJ2-5; D gene uncertain. Between the trimmed V and J ends, which lost 1 base and 2 bases, there was a span of 11 bases. There are 15 residues in the CDR3. Germline V lookup: CDR1 SGHAT, CDR2 FQNNGV. The CDR3 region has the DNA TGTGCCAGCAGCTTAGGCGTAGCCGTACAAGAGACCCAGTACTTC. Translation: CASSLGVAVQETQYF.

The chain links TRBV10-3 to TRBJ2-7; TRBD1 agrees at 10 bases. The CDR3 runs 14 residues. CDR1 and CDR2 (germline): ENHRY, SYGVKD. The V gene end was trimmed by 2 bases and the J gene end by 6 bases; junction bases not matched to a gene: 4. The CDR3 nucleotides are TGTGCCATCAGTGAGGCCGGACAGGGGGGCGAGCAGTACTTC. Its protein is CAISEAGQGGEQYF.

This clonotype was counted between two and nine times. The rearrangement uses TRBV6-5 and TRBJ2-5; D is possibly TRBD2 (6 bases). The J call may be mistaken, given a closer DNA end match to TRBJ2-7. This CDR3 is 14 amino acids long. Germline CDR1 MNHEY, CDR2 SVGAGI. CDR3: CASSPGLASFEQYF. The CDR3 nucleotides read TGTGCCAGCAGCCCGGGACTCGCTTCGTTCGAGCAGTACTTC.

V and J are TRBV6-6 and TRBJ2-5; no definite D call. The CDR3 sequence is 13 residues long. Germline V gene sequence: CDR1 MNHNY, CDR2 SVGAGI (reference sequence). Trimming left V 6 bases short and J 4 bases short, with 12 bases between. The CDR3 DNA sequence: TGTGCCAGCAGGATGCCGGTGGGAGAGACCCAGTACTTC. Translating it yields CASRMPVGETQYF.

The chain combines TRBV29-1 with TRBJ1-2; maybe TRBD1 (6 bases). V was clipped by 6 bases and J by 8 bases, with 16 bases between them. Germline V gene lookup returns CDR1 SQVTM and CDR2 ANQGSEA. The CDR3 loop spans 12 amino acids. The CDR3 reads CSVHPAGDGYTF. Written as DNA, the CDR3 is TGCAGCGTCCACCCGGCAGGGGACGGCTACACCTTC.